The rows below give T cell receptor beta chains drawn from one sample of a study of T cell responses to AZD1222 COVID-19 vaccine. Measured with immunoSEQ multiplex PCR; TCRdb has only the in-frame clones, and not every one. The table has roughly 180,000 clones, approximately 91% seen once. The source was peripheral blood, collected 28 days after the second AZD1222 dose. The source of these receptors is an adult who received the AZD1222 COVID-19 vaccine. CDR3s leave out the opening cysteine and the closing phenylalanine or tryptophan. Fields, in order: V gene, J gene, CDR3 protein.

v_gene: TRBV30; j_gene: TRBJ1-2; CDR3aa: AWSAPGQGNYGYT
v_gene: TRBV9; j_gene: TRBJ2-1; CDR3aa: ASSVSIQTSGVLLNNEQF
v_gene: TRBV5-1; j_gene: TRBJ2-3; CDR3aa: ASSPGLAADTQY
v_gene: TRBV28; j_gene: TRBJ2-7; CDR3aa: ASSHYQEQY
v_gene: TRBV27; j_gene: TRBJ2-7; CDR3aa: ASSSVSGQAYEQY
v_gene: TRBV3-1/TRBV3-2; j_gene: TRBJ2-1; CDR3aa: ASGRNNEQF
v_gene: TRBV2; j_gene: TRBJ2-7; CDR3aa: ASSSYEQY
v_gene: TRBV28; j_gene: TRBJ2-7; CDR3aa: ASRYGRDRGFYEQY
v_gene: TRBV18; j_gene: TRBJ2-2; CDR3aa: ASSPVSGRNTGELF
v_gene: TRBV2; j_gene: TRBJ2-2; CDR3aa: ASSRRLLADPLQYTGELF
v_gene: TRBV6-1; j_gene: TRBJ1-5; CDR3aa: ASSEVPGGQPQH
v_gene: TRBV28; j_gene: TRBJ2-3; CDR3aa: ATTGTSGFTQY
v_gene: TRBV11-3; j_gene: TRBJ2-1; CDR3aa: ASSRLSGRADEQF
v_gene: TRBV5-1; j_gene: TRBJ2-7; CDR3aa: ASSLGDRGYEQY
v_gene: TRBV10-2; j_gene: TRBJ1-1; CDR3aa: ASLFAGATEAF
v_gene: TRBV24-1; j_gene: TRBJ2-1; CDR3aa: ATSDTIAGGPFDEQF
v_gene: TRBV7-2; j_gene: TRBJ1-5; CDR3aa: ASSRDAGNQPQH
v_gene: TRBV27; j_gene: TRBJ2-2; CDR3aa: ASSPGLGSVNTGELF
v_gene: TRBV7-2; j_gene: TRBJ2-1; CDR3aa: ASSSRLAANNEQF
v_gene: TRBV30; j_gene: TRBJ1-4; CDR3aa: AWSRGRGGEKLF
v_gene: TRBV3-1/TRBV3-2; j_gene: TRBJ1-1; CDR3aa: ASSQDGWPGF
v_gene: TRBV18; j_gene: TRBJ1-2; CDR3aa: ASSEAGQINYGYT